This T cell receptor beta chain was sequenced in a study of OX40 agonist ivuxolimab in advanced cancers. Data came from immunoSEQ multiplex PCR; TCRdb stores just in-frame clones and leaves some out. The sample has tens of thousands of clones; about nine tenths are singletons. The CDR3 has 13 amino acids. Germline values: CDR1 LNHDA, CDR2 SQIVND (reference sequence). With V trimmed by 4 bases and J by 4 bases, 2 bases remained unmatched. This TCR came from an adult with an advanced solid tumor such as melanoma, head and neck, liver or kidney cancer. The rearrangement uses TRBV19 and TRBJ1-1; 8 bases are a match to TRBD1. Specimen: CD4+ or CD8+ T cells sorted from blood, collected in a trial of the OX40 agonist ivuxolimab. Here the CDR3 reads CASSRGQGTEAFF. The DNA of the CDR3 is TGTGCCAGTAGTAGAGGACAGGGCACTGAAGCTTTCTTT.